Presented here are 13 T cell receptor beta chains from one specimen sequenced in a study of identical twins. Each CDR3 protein is one row after TCRdb ran MiXCR on the 5' RACE reads. The data contain about 250,000 distinct CDR3 sequences, 7% to 8.5% of them singletons. These data were likewise used in another study, on yellow fever vaccine responses in identical twins.

The specimen sequenced was CD8+ T cells sorted from blood. The receptors were sampled from a woman between 18 and 30 years old in good health.

This clonotype was observed many times. V usage is TRBV4-1 and J usage is TRBJ2-7; D may be TRBD1 (6 bases). The CDR3 contains 15 residues. The germline V gene has CDR1 MGHRA and CDR2 YSYEKL. V dropped 4 bases and J dropped 3 bases, with 16 bases sitting between them. The CDR3 DNA sequence: TGCGCCAGCAGCCTAACACAGGGAGTTAGCTACGAGCAGTACTTC. This translates into CASSLTQGVSYEQYF.

In this sample, this clonotype turned up a few times. V usage is TRBV7-9 and J usage is TRBJ2-1; no definite D call. The CDR3 has 16 amino acids. The ends were cut back, 7 bases at V and 3 bases at J, with 19 bases in the middle. CDR1 and CDR2 from the germline V gene are SEHNR and FQNEAQ (reference sequence). The CDR3 DNA reads as TGTGCCAGCACCAAAGCAGGTTACACTCTCTACAATGAGCAGTTCTTC. It translates to CASTKAGYTLYNEQFF.

This clonotype was detected ten times or more. The chain links TRBV14 to TRBJ1-6; D remains ambiguous. V shed 1 base and J shed 4 bases, with 5 bases lying between them. CDR1 and CDR2 from the germline V gene are SGHDN and FVKESK. The CDR3 runs to 14 residues. CDR3 DNA: TGTGCCAGCAGCCAAGGCGGTTATAATTCACCCCTCCACTTT. Its protein product is CASSQGGYNSPLHF. The variable domain in full, completed from reference TRBV14 and TRBJ1-6, reads EAGVTQFPSHSVIEKGQTVTLRCDPISGHDNLYWYRRVMGKEIKFLLHFVKESKQDESGMPNNRFLAERTGGTYSTLKVQPAELEDSGVYFCASSQGGYNSPLHFGNGTRLTVT.

The genes are TRBV11-2 and TRBJ2-3, with 9 bases that match TRBD2. This CDR3 region has 15 residues. J lost 4 bases, V lost 1 base, and 3 bases had no gene match. Germline CDR1 SGHAT, CDR2 FQNNGV. The CDR3 DNA reads as TGTGCCAGCAGCTTAGGGCGGGGGGGCCCAGATACGCAGTATTTT. Its protein product is CASSLGRGGPDTQYF. Combining the CDR3 with reference TRBV11-2 and TRBJ2-3 gives the whole variable domain EAGVAQSPRYKIIEKRQSVAFWCNPISGHATLYWYQQILGQGPKLLIQFQNNGVVDDSQLPKDRFSAERLKGVDSTLKIQPAKLEDSAVYLCASSLGRGGPDTQYFGPGTRLTVL.

This clonotype has ten or more counts. This chain uses TRBV5-5 with TRBJ1-2; D possibly corresponds to TRBD1 (6 bases). Per the germline V gene, CDR1 is SGHKS and CDR2 is YYEKEE (reference sequence). V gave up 4 bases and J gave up 0 bases, with 13 bases separating them. CDR3 length: 15 amino acids. The CDR3 reads CASSHKGHTNYGYTF. DNA for the CDR3: TGTGCCAGCAGCCATAAGGGACATACTAACTATGGCTACACCTTC.

The genes are TRBV4-1 and TRBJ1-1; 7 bases align to TRBD1. After removal of 3 bases from V and 4 bases from J, the junction contained 8 bases not matched to a gene. Germline CDR1 MGHRA, CDR2 YSYEKL. The CDR3 runs to 15 residues. The CDR3 region is CASSHTAGGITEAFF. The DNA of the CDR3 is TGCGCCAGCAGCCACACGGCAGGGGGGATCACTGAAGCTTTCTTT.

This clonotype was seen repeatedly, ten times or more. The chain has TRBV7-9 and TRBJ1-2; D not certain. Germline assignment: CDR1 SEHNR and CDR2 FQNEAQ (reference sequence). This CDR3 contains 15 residues. V lost 1 base and J lost 0, with 9 bases in between. CDR3 sequence (DNA): TGTGCCAGCAGCTTAGTAAGCCAGACTAACTATGGCTACACCTTC. Protein: CASSLVSQTNYGYTF.

This clonotype has a handful of counts. The V gene is TRBV5-5, the J gene TRBJ2-1, with 12 bases matching TRBD2. Germline CDR1 and CDR2: SGHKS and YYEKEE (reference sequence). Losses at the gene ends were 2 bases for V and 2 bases for J; bases not matched to a gene: 5. The CDR3 sequence is 17 residues long. CDR3 coding DNA: TGTGCCAGCAGCTTTACGACTAGCGGGAGCCCCTACAATGAGCAGTTCTTC. This sequence encodes CASSFTTSGSPYNEQFF.

This clonotype occurred a few times. This chain uses TRBV7-9 with TRBJ2-7; possibly TRBD1 for D (5 bases). V was shortened by 5 bases and J by 7 bases, with 15 bases between the two germline ends. The CDR3 sequence is 13 residues long. Per the germline V gene, CDR1 is SEHNR and CDR2 is FQNEAQ (reference sequence). As DNA, the CDR3 is TGTGCCAGCAGCCCCCGCAGGGATGATGAGCAGTACGTC. Its protein is CASSPRRDDEQYV.

In its sample, this clonotype was seen many times. CDR3 sequence: CASSPRPTVEVGNGYTF. Here the CDR3 DNA reads TGCGCCAGCAGCCCCCGCCCGACAGTGGAGGTTGGGAATGGCTACACCTTC. The chain is built from TRBV4-1 and TRBJ1-2; D is perhaps TRBD1 (5 bases). The V gene lost 4 bases and the J gene lost 6 bases, with 24 bases spanning the gap. The germline V gene encodes CDR1 MGHRA and CDR2 YSYEKL. The CDR3 contains 17 residues.

This clonotype was observed a handful of times. The rearrangement joins TRBV3-1 to TRBJ2-7, with 10 positions matching TRBD1. CDR1 and CDR2 from the germline V gene are LGHDT and YNNKEL (reference sequence). Trimming cost V 5 bases and J 6 bases; bases outside gene matches: 7. The CDR3 contains 14 residues. Here the CDR3 reads CASSFGTGVVEQYF. DNA of the CDR3: TGTGCCAGCAGCTTCGGGACAGGGGTGGTCGAGCAGTACTTC.

This clonotype came up many times. The genes are TRBV5-1 and TRBJ2-1; 8 positions agree with TRBD1. V shed 7 bases, J shed 6 bases, and the junction held 9 bases outside the gene matches. The CDR3 totals 14 residues. Looked up from germline, CDR1 is SGHRS and CDR2 is YFSETQ. DNA of the CDR3: TGCGCCAGCGCCCCGGACAGGGAGCCCAATGAGCAGTTCTTC. As protein: CASAPDREPNEQFF.

This clonotype was detected a few times. The rearrangement joins TRBV5-6 to TRBJ2-7; D not certain. Per the germline V gene, CDR1 is SGHDT and CDR2 is YYEEEE. The CDR3 contains 13 residues. Trimming removed 1 base from V and 2 bases from J, with 7 bases in between. CDR3 in DNA: TGTGCCAGCAGCTTGAGGGTAGCCTACGAGCAGTACTTC. Protein sequence: CASSLRVAYEQYF. The full variable domain, completed using reference TRBV5-6 and TRBJ2-7, is DAGVTQSPTHLIKTRGQQVTLRCSPKSGHDTVSWYQQALGQGPQFIFQYYEEEERQRGNFPDRFSGHQFPNYSSELNVNALLLGDSALYLCASSLRVAYEQYFGPGTRLTVT.